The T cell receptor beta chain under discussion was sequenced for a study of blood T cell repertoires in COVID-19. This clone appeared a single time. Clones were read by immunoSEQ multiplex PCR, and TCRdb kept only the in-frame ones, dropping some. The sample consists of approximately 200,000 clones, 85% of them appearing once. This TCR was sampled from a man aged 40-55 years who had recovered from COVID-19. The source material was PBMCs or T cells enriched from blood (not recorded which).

The CDR3 is CASSEGANEQFF. The CDR3 bases are TGTGCCAGCAGTGAAGGGGCCAATGAGCAGTTCTTC. V is TRBV2 and J is TRBJ2-1, with D hard to call. Trimming took 1 base from V and 6 from J, leaving 4 bases between them. This CDR3 has 12 residues. Per germline, CDR1 SNHLY and CDR2 FYNNEI.